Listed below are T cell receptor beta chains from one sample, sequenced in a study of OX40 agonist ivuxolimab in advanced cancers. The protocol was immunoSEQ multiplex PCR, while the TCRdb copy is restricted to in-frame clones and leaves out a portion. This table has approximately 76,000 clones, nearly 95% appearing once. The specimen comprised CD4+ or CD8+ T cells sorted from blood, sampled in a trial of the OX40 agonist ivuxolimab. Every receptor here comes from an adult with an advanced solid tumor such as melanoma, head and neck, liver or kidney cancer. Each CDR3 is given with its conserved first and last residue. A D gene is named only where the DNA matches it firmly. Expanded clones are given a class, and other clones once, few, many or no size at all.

TGTGCCAGACTTCGTCGGCGTTCAAATTCACCCCTCCACTTT CARLRRRSNSPLHF TRBJ1-6 - - TRBV7-9
TGTGCCAGCAGTTTAAAGGACCCCGCCTACAATGAGCAGTTCTTC CASSLKDPAYNEQFF TRBJ2-1 - - TRBV27
TGTGCCAGCAGCTTTCCTTCGGGCAGGGTCACTGAAGCTTTCTTT CASSFPSGRVTEAFF TRBJ1-1 - - TRBV7-9
TGTGCCAGCAGCTTGTCTCTAGCCGGAGAGACCCAGTACTTC CASSLSLAGETQYF TRBJ2-5 - - TRBV7-7
TGTGCCAGCAGCTTAGCGGGCGGGGGGTCTAGCTCCTACGAGCAGTACTTC CASSLAGGGSSSYEQYF TRBJ2-7 once TRBD2 TRBV7-8
TGCGCCAGCAGCCAAGATCAGGGGCTAGAGAACTACAATGAGCAGTTCTTC CASSQDQGLENYNEQFF TRBJ2-1 - - TRBV4-3
TGTGCCAGCAGTTACGGACGCAGCTCCTACGAGCAGTACTTC CASSYGRSSYEQYF TRBJ2-7 - - TRBV6-5
TGCGCCAGCAGCCAAGACTCCCTGTCTGCGCGGGAACACACTGAAGCTTTCTTT CASSQDSLSAREHTEAFF TRBJ1-1 - - TRBV4-1
TGTGCCAGCAGTTACGGACAGGGGGTCCAAGAGACCCAGTACTTC CASSYGQGVQETQYF TRBJ2-5 - TRBD1 TRBV6-5
TGTGCCAGCAGCTTGAGCGGCAATGAGCAGTTCTTC CASSLSGNEQFF TRBJ2-1 few - TRBV5-5
TGTGCCAGCAGCCAAGATAATGGCGGTAATGAGCAGTTCTTC CASSQDNGGNEQFF TRBJ2-1 - - TRBV7-3
TGCGCCAGCAGCCACCGAAATCCCCAGCGTGAGGTCAAAGATACGCAGTATTTT CASSHRNPQREVKDTQYF TRBJ2-3 - - TRBV4-1
TGCGCCAGCAGTGAGATGCCGGCCCCCCATGGCTACACCTTC CASSEMPAPHGYTF TRBJ1-2 - - TRBV10-2
TGTGCCAGCAGTTTTTGGGAACAGTATAATTCACCCCTCCACTTT CASSFWEQYNSPLHF TRBJ1-6 once - TRBV28
TGTGCCAGCAGCGATGGGCCCGGGACAGTGGGTGAAGCTTTCTTT CASSDGPGTVGEAFF TRBJ1-1 once TRBD1 TRBV9
TGTGCCAGCAGTTTAGGGGGTTTTGAGTACAATGAGCAGTTCTTC CASSLGGFEYNEQFF TRBJ2-1 once - TRBV27
TGCGCCAGCAGTGAGACTGCCCTAGATACGCAGTATTTT CASSETALDTQYF TRBJ2-3 - - TRBV10-1
TGTGCCAGCAGTGAAATACCGGCAGGTCTCTCCATGAACACTGAAGCTTTCTTT CASSEIPAGLSMNTEAFF TRBJ1-1 - - TRBV6-1
TGTGCCAGCAGCTTCGACTACGAGCAGTACTTC CASSFDYEQYF TRBJ2-7 - - TRBV11-2
TGTGCCAGCAGCTTGTGGGGGTCGACAGGACTCACTGAAGCTTTCTTT CASSLWGSTGLTEAFF TRBJ1-1 - - TRBV5-6
TGTGCCAGCAGCCATAGCGGGGCGAACACCGGGGAGCTGTTTTTT CASSHSGANTGELFF TRBJ2-2 once TRBD2 TRBV2
TGCGCCAGCAAAGGAACTCTAGCGGGAGGGCAGGAGACAGATACGCAGTATTTT CASKGTLAGGQETDTQYF TRBJ2-3 - TRBD2 TRBV4-1
TGTGCCAGCAGTAATCACAGGGGGTCAGGGTCACCCCTCCACTTT CASSNHRGSGSPLHF TRBJ1-6 - TRBD1 TRBV27
TGTGCCAGCAGCTTTGGGACAGGGCCCTACGAGCAGTACTTC CASSFGTGPYEQYF TRBJ2-7 - TRBD1 TRBV13